The T cell receptor (beta chain) described here comes from a study of blood T cell repertoires in COVID-19. Study background: T cells, B-cell-depleted T cells, or PBMCs provided the cDNA or gDNA that served as material.

In germline, CDR1 is SNHLY, CDR2 FYNNEI. With 2 bases clipped from V and 1 base from J, the junction kept 11 bases outside the gene matches. The CDR3 sequence is 18 residues long. A COVID-19 case had been met by exposed participants during the 2 weeks before study entry. How the authors handled the data: Reference gene primers were amplified, and this amplification served to estimate nucleated cell counts. Libraries were prepared by immunoSEQ multiplex PCR; TCRdb keeps only in-frame clonotypes and omits some of them. That table gives V, J and clone size, and the DNA gave D and trimming. The table includes around 140,000 clones, approximately 90% detected once.

The rearrangement uses TRBV2 and TRBJ1-1, with 9 bases lining up with TRBD1. The clonotype comes from a woman between 40 and 50 years old who had been exposed to COVID-19. Sequencing used PBMCs or T cells enriched from blood (not recorded which). CDR3 in DNA: TGTGCCAGCAGTGAACTTAGGCGACAGGGGGGGCGGAACACTGAAGCTTTCTTT. It translates to CASSELRRQGGRNTEAFF.